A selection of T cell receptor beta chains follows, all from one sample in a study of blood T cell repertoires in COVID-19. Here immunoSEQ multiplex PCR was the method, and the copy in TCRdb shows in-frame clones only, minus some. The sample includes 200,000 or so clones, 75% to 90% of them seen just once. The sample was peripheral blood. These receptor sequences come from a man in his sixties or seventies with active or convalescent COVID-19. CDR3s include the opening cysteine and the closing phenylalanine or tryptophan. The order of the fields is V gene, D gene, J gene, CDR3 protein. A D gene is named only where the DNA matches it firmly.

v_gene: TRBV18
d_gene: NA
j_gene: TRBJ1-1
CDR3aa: CASSLQGNTEAFF

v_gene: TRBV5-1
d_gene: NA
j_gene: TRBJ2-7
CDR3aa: CASSSGESSYEQYF

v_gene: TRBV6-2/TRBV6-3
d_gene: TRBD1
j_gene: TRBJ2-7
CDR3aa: CASSYSTTGQGHEQYF

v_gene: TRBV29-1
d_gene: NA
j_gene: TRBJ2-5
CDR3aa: CSVPASGLETQYF

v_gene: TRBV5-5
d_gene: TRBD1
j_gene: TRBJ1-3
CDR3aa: CASSSGTGRGGNTIYF

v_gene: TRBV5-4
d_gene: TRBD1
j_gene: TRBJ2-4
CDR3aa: CASSLEGALGNIQYF

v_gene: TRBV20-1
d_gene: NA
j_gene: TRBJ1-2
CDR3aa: CSVQGYGYTF

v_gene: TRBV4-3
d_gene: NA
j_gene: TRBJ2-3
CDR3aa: CASSQDFLGLGTQYF

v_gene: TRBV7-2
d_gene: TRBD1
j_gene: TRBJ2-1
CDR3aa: CASSLRKRGRTGGNEQFF

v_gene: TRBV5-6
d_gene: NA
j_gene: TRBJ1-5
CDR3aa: CASSLVSQAQPQHF

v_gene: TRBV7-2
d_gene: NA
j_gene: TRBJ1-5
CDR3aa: CASSLTQGNQPQHF

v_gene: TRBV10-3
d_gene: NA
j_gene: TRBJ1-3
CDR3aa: CAISPNGGSGNTIYF

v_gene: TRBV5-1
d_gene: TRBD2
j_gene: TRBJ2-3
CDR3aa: CASSLERGSTDTQYF

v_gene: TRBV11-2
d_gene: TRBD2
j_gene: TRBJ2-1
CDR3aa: CASSQGWTSGSDEQFF

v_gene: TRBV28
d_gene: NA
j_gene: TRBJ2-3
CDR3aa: CASSPSTDTQYF

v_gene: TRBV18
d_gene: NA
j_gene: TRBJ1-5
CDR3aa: CASSPPGQNQPQHF

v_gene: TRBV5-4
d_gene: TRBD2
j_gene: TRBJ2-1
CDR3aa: CASSLGSGRGGNEQFF

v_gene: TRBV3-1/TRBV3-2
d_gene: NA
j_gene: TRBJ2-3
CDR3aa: CASSQAGVADTQYF

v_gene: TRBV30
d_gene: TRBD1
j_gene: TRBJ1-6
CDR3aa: CASTGDNSPLHF

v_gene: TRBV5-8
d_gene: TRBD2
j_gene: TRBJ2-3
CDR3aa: CASSLRSGRSTDTQYF

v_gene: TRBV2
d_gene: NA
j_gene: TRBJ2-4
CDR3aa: CASSEYGDRRQNIQYF

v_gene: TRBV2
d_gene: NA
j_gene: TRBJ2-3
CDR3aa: CASSEYRGDTQYF

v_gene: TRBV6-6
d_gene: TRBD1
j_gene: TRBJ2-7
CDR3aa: CASSQGQGRTYEQYF

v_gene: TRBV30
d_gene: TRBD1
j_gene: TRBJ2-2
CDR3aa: CAWTTGANTGELFF

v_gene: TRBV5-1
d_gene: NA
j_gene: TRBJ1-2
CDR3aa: CASSLDGRGSNYGYTF

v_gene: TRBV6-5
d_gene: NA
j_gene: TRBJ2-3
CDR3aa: CASSQLGGSTDTQYF

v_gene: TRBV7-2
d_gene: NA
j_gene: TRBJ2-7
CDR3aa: CASRGGLTTYEQYF

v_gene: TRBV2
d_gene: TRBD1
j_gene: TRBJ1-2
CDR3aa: CASSEALLRGEDGYTF

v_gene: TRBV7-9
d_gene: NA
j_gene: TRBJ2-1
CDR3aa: CASWEPGHGFHEQFF

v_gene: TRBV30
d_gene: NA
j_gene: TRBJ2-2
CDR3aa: CAWSVSYPGFGYTGELFF

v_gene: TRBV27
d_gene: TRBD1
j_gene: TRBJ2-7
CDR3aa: CASRPTGTGHYEQYF

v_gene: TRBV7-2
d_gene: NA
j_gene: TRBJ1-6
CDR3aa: CASSLASAPNSPLHF